This T cell receptor beta chain was retrieved from a study of T cell responses to AZD1222 COVID-19 vaccine. About the research overall: Pooled together were second doses at about 4 or about 12 weeks.

Germline V lookup: CDR1 SGHTA, CDR2 FQGNSA. The V gene lost 4 bases and the J gene lost 8 bases, with 18 bases spanning the gap. The CDR3 contains 15 residues. Whole-study results and caveats: Repertoire sampling happened only post peak T cell response. Distributed over spike, vaccine-associated CD4 TCRs predominated at 160-218 and 743-854.

Remarks on this clone: Its antigen is still unknown.

The method was immunoSEQ multiplex PCR; TCRdb's version includes in-frame clones alone and lacks a portion of them. The sample includes tens of thousands of clones, 85% to 90% of them seen just once. This rearrangement joins TRBV7-2 to TRBJ2-1; the D gene is possibly TRBD1 (5 bases). This clonotype was obtained from an adult in good health. The source material was peripheral blood, sampled on day 0 of AZD1222 vaccination. The CDR3 DNA is TGTGCCAGCAGCTCAGAAATCAGGGTTTTCGATGAGCAGTTCTTC. Translation gives CASSSEIRVFDEQFF.